This T cell receptor (beta chain) appears in the sequencing data of a study of human versus mouse CDR3 diversity and MHC coevolution. The protocol was immunoSEQ multiplex PCR, while the TCRdb copy is restricted to in-frame clones and leaves out a portion. The repertoire holds 50,000 to 65,000 clones, with roughly 93% as singletons. Germline V CDR1 and CDR2: SGHRS, YFSETQ. This CDR3 has 15 amino acids. Trimming removed 0 bases from V and 8 bases from J, with 14 bases in between. The chain uses TRBV5-1 and TRBJ1-4; D may be TRBD1 (6 bases). The sequence came from a person aged 55 to 70 in good health. Sequencing input: naive CD4+ T cells from blood. Sample subset: CD45RO-negative CD62L-positive naive CD4 T cells. The CDR3 DNA is TGCGCCAGCAGCTTGGAACAGGGTACCGGCGAAAAACTGTTTTTT. It codes for CASSLEQGTGEKLFF.